This entry is about one T cell receptor (beta chain). Its antigen is unidentified. Two oligonucleotides, mixed equimolar, formed the beta constant-region primer covering TRBC1 and TRBC2. Nested alpha and beta constant-region primers with the SP2 primer drove four PCR rounds on ligated cDNA. Ligation attached a single-stranded oligonucleotide with a 12-nucleotide UMI and the SP2 primer to the cDNA 3' end. Each CDR3 protein gets one entry after TCRdb re-called the UMI-ligation and nested PCR reads with MiXCR. This table holds 95,000 to 150,000 distinct CDR3 sequences, around 35% found once. The CDR3 totals 16 residues. CDR1 is LNHNV and CDR2 is YYDKDF in the germline V gene (reference sequence). The V end was cut by 3 bases, the J end by 6 bases, with 18 bases between. This sample was taken from a study of naive and memory T cell subsets. Findings and limits, study-wide: Diversity fell and Gini index rose from naive through CM, EM, EMRA.

The rearrangement uses TRBV15 and TRBJ2-1; D is ambiguous. Sequenced sample: central memory CD4+ T cells from blood. The TCR was taken from a human donor in good health. The CDR3 DNA follows: TGTGCCACCAGCAGGGTGGGGTTTTCGGCTATCAATGAGCAGTTCTTC. Amino acid sequence: CATSRVGFSAINEQFF.